This T cell receptor beta chain is drawn from a study of blood T cell repertoires in COVID-19. Using immunoSEQ multiplex PCR, the repertoire was profiled, and TCRdb retains in-frame clones only, with some absent. The sample has some 200,000 clones; 80% are singletons. CDR1 is LGHNT, CDR2 FRNRAP, per germline. CDR3 length: 17 residues. The trim removed 4 bases at V and 8 bases at J, leaving 16 bases unmatched. The source material was peripheral blood. The sequence was collected from a woman in her 70s with acute or convalescent COVID-19. The chain has TRBV12-5 and TRBJ2-1; 8 bases are shared with TRBD2. Here the CDR3 DNA reads TGTGCTAGTGGTTCCCCCGGTAGCGGGACTAGTTCGGATGAGCAGTTCTTC. Its translation: CASGSPGSGTSSDEQFF.